The sequence of this TCR beta chain was determined in a study of cytomegalovirus exposure and HLA in healthy donors. Overall study findings and caveats: In vitro assays verified that a few CMV-associated chains recognized CMV antigens specifically.

The study ran its PCR with 60 Vbeta and 13 Jbeta primers. Original data processing: The authors later counted 75 million to 90 million unique TCR beta chains, roughly 10 million of them shared. The assay was immunoSEQ multiplex PCR, and TCRdb's table has in-frame clones only and misses some. V and J calls and clone size are given by that table; D and trimming were obtained from the DNA. The sample lists around 110,000 clones; roughly 82% were seen once. This CDR3 spans 17 amino acids. V was pared by 11 bases and J by 3 bases, with 15 bases of the junction left unmatched. The germline V gene encodes CDR1 LNHDA and CDR2 SQIVND (reference sequence). As for this clone: The target antigen is unknown.

V is TRBV19 and J is TRBJ2-1; 11 nucleotides align to TRBD1. Source material: PBMCs. This receptor was obtained from a man between 25 and 39 years old in good health and CMV-seropositive. CDR3 in DNA: TGTGCCGGACCGGGACAGGGGGGACCGAGGGTCTACAATGAGCAGTTCTTC. It specifies CAGPGQGGPRVYNEQFF.